This T cell receptor beta chain originates from a study of blood T cell repertoires in COVID-19. Study as a whole: Sources were T cells, B-cell-depleted T cells, or PBMCs; the material itself was cDNA or gDNA.

TCRdb's copy holds only in-frame clones and misses some; the assay was immunoSEQ multiplex PCR. Among more than 70,000 clones listed, approximately 86% were seen once. This clone appeared a few times. The receptor comes from an elderly woman in a cohort sampled during active or convalescent COVID-19. Sequencing was done on a sample of peripheral blood.

The CDR3 protein is CASRGQANTGELFF. The CDR3 region has the DNA TGTGCCAGCAGGGGACAGGCAAACACCGGGGAGCTGTTTTTT. The chain joins TRBV2 to TRBJ2-2; the match to TRBD1 covers 8 bases. Germline V gives CDR1 SNHLY, CDR2 FYNNEI. CDR3 length: 14 amino acids. V dropped 6 bases and J dropped 2; count of bases not matched to a gene: 2. The entire variable domain, with the rest obtained from reference TRBV2 and TRBJ2-2, is as follows: EPEVTQTPSHQVTQMGQEVILRCVPISNHLYFYWYRQILGQKVEFLVSFYNNEISEKSEIFDDQFSVERPDGSNFTLKIRSTKLEDSAMYFCASRGQANTGELFFGEGSRLTVL.